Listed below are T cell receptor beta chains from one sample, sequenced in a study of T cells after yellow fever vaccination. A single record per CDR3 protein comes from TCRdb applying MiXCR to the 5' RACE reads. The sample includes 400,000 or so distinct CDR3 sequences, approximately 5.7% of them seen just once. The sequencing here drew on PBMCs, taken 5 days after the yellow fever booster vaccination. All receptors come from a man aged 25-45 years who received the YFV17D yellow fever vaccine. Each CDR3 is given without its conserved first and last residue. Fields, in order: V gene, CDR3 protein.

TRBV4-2,ASSQDPSLTSYGYT
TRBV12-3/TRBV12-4,ASLRAGQGSEQY
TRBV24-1,ATSDSDAYEQY
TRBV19,ASSMGLAETQY
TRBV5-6,ASSVNTGSRGEKLF
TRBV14,ASSHNANTGELF
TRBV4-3,ASSQRPDRGNQPQH
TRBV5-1,ASSLESPSTDTQY
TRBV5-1,ASSLGGRERNEQY
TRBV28,ASSSHRQGVYGYT
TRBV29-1,SVEVLRQVETQY
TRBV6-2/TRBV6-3,ASSWALGQKAF
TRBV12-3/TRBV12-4,ASTSVAGFTGELF
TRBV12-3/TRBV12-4,ASNHGLDNEQF
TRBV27,ASSLKAPDTGGSFYEQY
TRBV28,ASRSLAGGGNEQY
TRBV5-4,ASSLGGRGNIQY
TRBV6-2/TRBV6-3,ASSYPTTAGNEQF
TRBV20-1,SAIRQGGQPQH
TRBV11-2,ASSLVRALIPGELF
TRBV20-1,SALHSLYEQY
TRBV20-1,SARDIQRSSYEQY
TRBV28,ASGLPRVTTDTQY
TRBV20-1,SARDSYEQY
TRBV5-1,ASSWGGTADYEQY
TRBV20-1,SAMGLAGVQETQY
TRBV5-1,ASSGGLGDNEQF
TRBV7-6,ASSLDRGFRRNTEAF
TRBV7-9,ASSPGLAGGGTYEQY
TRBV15,ATSRDRSGTDLFGANVLT
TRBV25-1,ASYHGGDGYT
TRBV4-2,ASSQGWGETQY
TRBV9,ASSVDGSKETQY
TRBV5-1,ASSFRAGGGGYGYT
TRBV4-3,ASSQDPTSGYEQY
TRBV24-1,ATSDLGLGEQF
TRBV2,ASSLPAYGYT
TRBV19,ASSIGASTDTQY
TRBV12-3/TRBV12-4,ASSLGSGVYNEQF
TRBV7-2,ASSSLEKKNIQY
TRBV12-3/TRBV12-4,ASSFLSVPTEQF
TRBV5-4,ASSLAGRPGSADTQY
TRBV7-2,ASSVRVGEKLF
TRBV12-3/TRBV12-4,ASRDRSSSSTDTQY
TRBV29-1,SVRGAHEQF
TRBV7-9,ASSPHPPPADTQY
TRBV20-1,SARKVDSEQY
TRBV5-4,ASSLVTATGTPPGELF
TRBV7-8,ASSFPGWVGTDTQY
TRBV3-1,ASSQVGTTREQY
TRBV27,ASSLTTRLSYEQY
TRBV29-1,SAGGGQNTEAF
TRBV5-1,ASSLVEAGQNNEQF
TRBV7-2,ASSTTSTTGELF
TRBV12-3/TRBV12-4,ASSLITRSTVGETQY
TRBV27,ASSQNGGRGGMEQF
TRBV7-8,ASSLSAASYNEQF
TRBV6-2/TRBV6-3,ASEPAGTTNLQY
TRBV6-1,ASSLRPTTNEKLF